This TCR beta chain was retrieved from a study of beta chain features in type 1 diabetes. Of the isolated RNA, all was reverse transcribed, and so the sequenced material was expressed TCRB transcripts. Produced via immunoSEQ multiplex PCR; TCRdb's table is partial and in-frame only. The sample holds hundreds of thousands of clones; roughly a sixth are singletons and the top ten take around 0.095%. V lost 5 bases and J 2 bases, leaving 14 bases between the germline ends. Per the germline V gene, CDR1 is SQVTM and CDR2 is ANQGSEA. The length of the CDR3 is 14 residues. The sample taken for sequencing was naive CD4+ T cells from blood. The clonotype originates from a man aged 18 to 29 in good health. The rearrangement links TRBV29-1 to TRBJ2-3, with TRBD1 as a possible D gene (5 bases). The CDR3 nucleotides read TGCAGCGTTCAGGGTATCGTTATCACAGATACGCAGTATTTT. Its translation: CSVQGIVITDTQYF.